This T cell receptor (beta chain) was recovered during a study of blood T cells in healthy people across ages. CDR1 and CDR2 from the germline V gene are SQVTM and ANQGSEA. The CDR3 contains 12 residues. The V gene end was trimmed by 4 bases and the J gene end by 7 bases; junction bases not matched to a gene: 1. Combining a sample-barcoded 5' primer with a J-beta primer mix, a second PCR ran for about 7 to 11 cycles. All samples gave at least 2.5 million CDR3-containing paired-end reads. TCRdb analysed the 5' RACE reads with MiXCR anew, one entry per CDR3 protein. Here the sample spans about 800,000 distinct CDR3 sequences, about 25% being singletons. These data also formed part of another study, on T cells of mothers and their children. That paper adds: Study donors consisted of three healthy Caucasian mothers and their six children.

Sequenced input: blood. The rearrangement links TRBV29-1 to TRBJ1-4, with TRBD1 matching over 9 bases. The source of this sequence is a boy aged 5 to 17 in good health. CDR3 residues: CSVGDRVEKLFF. The CDR3 DNA is TGCAGCGTTGGGGACAGGGTTGAAAAACTGTTTTTT.